Listed here are 24 T cell receptor beta chains from one sample, sequenced in a study of T cell responses to AZD1222 COVID-19 vaccine. Libraries were prepared by immunoSEQ multiplex PCR; TCRdb keeps only in-frame clonotypes and omits some of them. Of around 18,000 clones listed, roughly 79% are singletons. Specimen: peripheral blood, collected 28 days after the second AZD1222 dose. The source of these receptors is an adult who received the AZD1222 COVID-19 vaccine.

The genes are TRBV14 and TRBJ2-7; D gene uncertain. Trimming cost V 1 base and J 8 bases, with 6 bases left between them. The CDR3 is 11 amino acids. Germline CDR1 is SGHDN and CDR2 is FVKESK. Here the CDR3 reads CASSQAPKQYF. CDR3 DNA: TGTGCCAGCAGCCAAGCCCCCAAGCAGTACTTC.

The rearrangement links TRBV7-2 to TRBJ1-3; D is possibly TRBD1 (6 bases). This CDR3 is 14 amino acids long. Trimming took off 8 bases at V and 3 bases at J, with 14 bases between the two ends. The germline V gene encodes CDR1 SGHTA and CDR2 FQGNSA. This CDR3 reads CASELQGGGNTIYF. CDR3 nucleotides: TGTGCCAGCGAGCTCCAAGGGGGTGGAAACACCATATATTTT.

The chain recombines TRBV10-3 with TRBJ1-2, with 7 positions matching TRBD1. The CDR3 contains 14 residues. V was clipped by 6 bases and J by 0 bases; unmatched bases: 4. Per the germline V gene, CDR1 is ENHRY and CDR2 is SYGVKD. CDR3 in DNA: TGTGCCATCAGAAAGGACAGGTCTAACTATGGCTACACCTTC. The encoded protein is CAIRKDRSNYGYTF.

This sequence joins TRBV27 and TRBJ2-7; no reliable D call. Germline V gene lookup returns CDR1 MNHEY and CDR2 SMNVEV (reference sequence). V was trimmed by 3 bases and J by 5 bases, leaving 14 bases between them. The CDR3 totals 14 residues. CDR3 protein: CASSLRPLENEQYF. DNA for the CDR3: TGTGCCAGCAGTTTGCGACCCCTGGAGAACGAGCAGTACTTC.

CDR3 DNA: TGTGCCAGCAGCTCGGACAGGGGTCATGCCGGGGAGCTGTTTTTT. This encodes CASSSDRGHAGELFF. J is TRBJ2-2 and V is TRBV7-2, with 9 positions matching TRBD1. The CDR3 loop spans 15 amino acids. Per the germline V gene, CDR1 is SGHTA and CDR2 is FQGNSA. V shed 4 bases and J 6 bases; nucleotides not matched to a gene: 6.

The chain carries TRBV7-3 and TRBJ2-3; TRBD1 might be the D (5 bases). Trimming left V 4 bases short and J 4 bases short, with 9 bases between. Germline V gene data show CDR1 as SGHTA and CDR2 as FQGTGA. The CDR3 extends over 13 amino acids. This CDR3 is CASSSRVADTQYF. For the CDR3, the DNA is TGTGCCAGCAGCTCCAGGGTGGCAGATACGCAGTATTTT. The full variable domain, rest sourced from reference TRBV7-3 and TRBJ2-3, is GAGVSQTPSNKVTEKGKYVELRCDPISGHTALYWYRQSLGQGPEFLIYFQGTGAADDSGLPNDRFFAVRPEGSVSTLKIQRTERGDSAVYLCASSSRVADTQYFGPGTRLTVL.

This clone occurred a few times. V is TRBV14 and J is TRBJ1-1; D remains ambiguous. The CDR3 runs to 17 residues. V lost 8 bases to trimming and J lost 0 bases, with 22 bases between them. Per the germline V gene, CDR1 is SGHDN and CDR2 is FVKESK. DNA for the CDR3: TGTGCCAGCCTTCCCCCCCATGGGCGGACCATGAACACTGAAGCTTTCTTT. Its protein product is CASLPPHGRTMNTEAFF. Complete variable domain (other parts from reference TRBV14 and TRBJ1-1): EAGVTQFPSHSVIEKGQTVTLRCDPISGHDNLYWYRRVMGKEIKFLLHFVKESKQDESGMPNNRFLAERTGGTYSTLKVQPAELEDSGVYFCASLPPHGRTMNTEAFFGQGTRLTVV.

The chain links TRBV6-5 to TRBJ2-5, with a tentative D call TRBD1 (7 bases). The ends were cut back, 2 bases at V and 2 bases at J, with 12 bases in the middle. Germline V lookup: CDR1 MNHEY, CDR2 SVGAGI. The CDR3 is 15 amino acids. CDR3 sequence (DNA): TGTGCCAGCAGTTACGCGGGGACAGCACAAGAGACCCAGTACTTC. The encoded protein is CASSYAGTAQETQYF.

The CDR3 protein is CAWISDLRDTQYF. CDR3 sequence (DNA): TGTGCCTGGATATCGGATTTACGCGATACGCAGTATTTT. The chain recombines TRBV30 with TRBJ2-3, with no clear D. The germline gives CDR1 GTSNPN, CDR2 SVGIG (reference sequence). Between the trimmed V and J ends, which lost 4 bases and 6 bases, there was a span of 14 bases. This CDR3 is 13 amino acids long.

CDR3 in DNA: TGTGCCAGCAGCTATGCCCCTTACGAGCAGTACTTC. Protein sequence: CASSYAPYEQYF. The rearrangement links TRBV6-2 or TRBV6-3 to TRBJ2-7; D gene unclear. This CDR3 region has 12 residues. Germline V lookup: CDR1 MNHEY, CDR2 SVGEGT. V lost 6 bases and J lost 4, with 10 bases in between.

The V gene is TRBV6-2 or TRBV6-3, the J gene TRBJ2-7; D gene unclear. Germline loops: CDR1 MNHEY, CDR2 SVGEGT. The CDR3 sequence is 12 residues long. The V end was cut by 5 bases, the J end by 3 bases, with 8 bases between. The CDR3 DNA follows: TGTGCCAGCAGTGACCTGAGCTACGAGCAGTACTTC. Encoded protein: CASSDLSYEQYF.

This clone was counted a few times. This chain links TRBV30 with TRBJ2-2, with a weak D call TRBD1 (6 bases). The germline V gene has CDR1 GTSNPN and CDR2 SVGIG (reference sequence). This CDR3 is 14 amino acids long. Trimming took off 4 bases at V and 0 bases at J, with 9 bases between the two ends. CDR3: CAWTGDANTGELFF. Here the CDR3 DNA reads TGTGCCTGGACAGGGGACGCGAACACCGGGGAGCTGTTTTTT.

The V call is TRBV2, the J call TRBJ1-5; no clear D gene. Trimming removed 6 bases at V and 5 bases at J, with 14 bases between. This CDR3 is 14 amino acids long. The germline V gene encodes CDR1 SNHLY and CDR2 FYNNEI. The CDR3: CASRGPAADQPQHF. The CDR3 nucleotides read TGTGCCAGCAGGGGCCCGGCAGCCGATCAGCCCCAGCATTTT.

This clone came up a few times. The chain combines TRBV10-3 with TRBJ2-2, with a possible D match to TRBD1 (6 bases). Germline V lookup: CDR1 ENHRY, CDR2 SYGVKD. Trimming took 3 bases from V and 13 from J, leaving 15 bases between them. This CDR3 comprises 13 residues. The CDR3 is CAISEEGPRGLFF. CDR3 DNA sequence: TGTGCCATCAGTGAAGAGGGCCCCAGGGGGCTGTTTTTT.

This sequence joins TRBV7-8 and TRBJ1-2, with D perhaps matching TRBD1 (6 bases). The CDR3 sequence is 14 residues long. The germline V gene has CDR1 SGHVS and CDR2 FQNEAQ. The germline V and J ends were trimmed by 1 base and 2 bases, with 8 bases remaining between them. The CDR3 spells CASSLGGGNYGYTF. The CDR3 nucleotides are TGTGCCAGCAGCTTAGGAGGGGGAAACTATGGCTACACCTTC.

The chain recombines TRBV6-5 with TRBJ2-5; D remains unclear. Germline V CDR1 and CDR2: MNHEY, SVGAGI. CDR3 size: 12 residues. With 2 bases removed from V and 1 base from J, the gap between germline ends came to 2 bases. The CDR3 coding sequence is TGTGCCAGCAGTTACCCCCAAGAGACCCAGTACTTC. This translates into CASSYPQETQYF.

The chain carries TRBV5-1 and TRBJ1-2, with a tentative D call TRBD1 (6 bases). The germline V and J ends were trimmed by 3 bases and 4 bases, with 10 bases remaining between them. The CDR3 sequence is 13 residues long. Germline V gives CDR1 SGHRS, CDR2 YFSETQ. The DNA of the CDR3 is TGCGCCAGCAGCTCGACAGGAACCTATGGCTACACCTTC. It translates to CASSSTGTYGYTF.

V usage is TRBV9 and J usage is TRBJ2-1, with 14 bases fitting TRBD2. The CDR3 has 15 residues. Germline CDR1 SGDLS, CDR2 YYNGEE. The ends lost 5 bases at V and 5 bases at J; junction bases unmatched: 3. This CDR3 reads CASSQTSGGDNEQFF. DNA for the CDR3: TGTGCCAGCAGTCAGACTAGCGGGGGGGACAATGAGCAGTTCTTC.

The chain combines TRBV27 with TRBJ1-1; tentatively, D is TRBD1 (6 bases). This CDR3 contains 14 residues. CDR1 and CDR2 from the germline V gene are MNHEY and SMNVEV (reference sequence). V lost 5 bases and J 4 bases, leaving 14 bases between the germline ends. As DNA, the CDR3 is TGTGCCAGCAGTCCACACAGGGATGGCACTGAAGCTTTCTTT. Its translation is CASSPHRDGTEAFF.

Of note for this clone: At one of its ends the junction is not consistent with the germline gene, which may arise from a read error. The J gene is TRBJ1-4, the V gene TRBV5-6; D is perhaps TRBD1 (6 bases). The CDR3 is 16 residues long. CDR1 and CDR2 (germline): SGHDT, YYEEEE. The CDR3 sequence is CASSQKDQGRNGKLFF. As DNA, the CDR3 is TGTGCCAGCAGCCAAAAAGATCAGGGGCGCAATGGAAAACTGTTTTTT. The variable domain in full, with the rest retrieved from reference TRBV5-6 and TRBJ1-4, is DAGVTQSPTHLIKTRGQQVTLRCSPKSGHDTVSWYQQALGQGPQFIFQYYEEEERQRGNFPDRFSGHQFPNYSSELNVNALLLGDSALYLCASSQKDQGRNGKLFFGSGTQLSVL.

The rearrangement links TRBV7-2 to TRBJ1-5; 8 bases are a match to TRBD1. The CDR3 is 16 amino acids. V dropped 1 base and J dropped 6; count of bases not matched to a gene: 8. Germline assignment: CDR1 SGHTA and CDR2 FQGNSA. This chain's CDR3 is CASSLGGDRRIQPQHF. The CDR3 coding sequence is TGTGCCAGCAGCTTAGGGGGGGACAGGAGGATTCAGCCCCAGCATTTT.

The CDR3 DNA reads TGTGCCAGCAGCTTAGTGGCGGGGGAAAAACTGTTTTTT. Its protein is CASSLVAGEKLFF. V and J are TRBV13 and TRBJ1-4, with D hard to call. V was trimmed by 1 base and J by 8 bases, leaving 8 bases between them. CDR3 length: 13 amino acids. CDR1 and CDR2 from the germline V gene are PRHDT and FYEKMQ (reference sequence).

The chain joins TRBV7-2 to TRBJ1-5; 8 nucleotides align to TRBD1. The CDR3 spans 15 residues. Germline CDR1 is SGHTA and CDR2 is FQGNSA. V shed 5 bases and J 7 bases; nucleotides not matched to a gene: 10. The CDR3 sequence is CASSGGSRGRQPQHF. The CDR3 bases are TGTGCCAGCAGCGGAGGGTCCAGGGGGCGGCAGCCCCAGCATTTT.

The chain links TRBV25-1 to TRBJ1-1; TRBD1 might be the D (6 bases). Germline V gives CDR1 MGHDK, CDR2 SYGVNS. CDR3 size: 13 residues. Trimming pared 5 bases from V and 6 bases from J, leaving 13 bases between. This CDR3 is CASSRGREAEAFF. As DNA, the CDR3 is TGTGCCAGCAGTAGGGGGAGAGAGGCTGAAGCTTTCTTT.